This T cell receptor (beta chain) stems from a study of blood T cell repertoires in COVID-19. Overall study context: T cells, B-cell-depleted T cells, or PBMCs supplied cDNA or gDNA.

V was clipped by 0 bases and J by 4 bases, with 6 bases between them. Germline values: CDR1 GTSNPN, CDR2 SVGIG (reference sequence). This CDR3 contains 13 residues. Produced via immunoSEQ multiplex PCR; TCRdb's table is partial and in-frame only. The repertoire holds around 180,000 clones, roughly 79% seen once, with about 12% in the top ten. Sequencing was done on a sample of peripheral blood. The clonotype comes from a woman of 80 years or more with COVID-19, enrolled during active disease. The genes are TRBV30 and TRBJ1-4; D might be TRBD1 (5 bases). The CDR3 sequence: CAWSVRGNEKLFF. The CDR3 bases are TGTGCCTGGAGTGTAAGGGGTAATGAAAAACTGTTTTTT.